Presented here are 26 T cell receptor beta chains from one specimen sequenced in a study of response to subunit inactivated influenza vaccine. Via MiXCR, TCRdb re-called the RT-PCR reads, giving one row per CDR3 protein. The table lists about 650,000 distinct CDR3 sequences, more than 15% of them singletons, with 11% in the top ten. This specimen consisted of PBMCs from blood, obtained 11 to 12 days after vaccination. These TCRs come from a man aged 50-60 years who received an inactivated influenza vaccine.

Here the CDR3 DNA reads TGCGCCAGCAGCCCCGGGACAGGGGGGGATGAGACCCAGTACTTC. Translating gives CASSPGTGGDETQYF. This sequence joins TRBV5-1 and TRBJ2-5; 11 bases are shared with TRBD1. Germline CDR1 and CDR2: SGHRS and YFSETQ. V shed 4 bases and J 5 bases; nucleotides not matched to a gene: 7. CDR3 size: 15 residues.

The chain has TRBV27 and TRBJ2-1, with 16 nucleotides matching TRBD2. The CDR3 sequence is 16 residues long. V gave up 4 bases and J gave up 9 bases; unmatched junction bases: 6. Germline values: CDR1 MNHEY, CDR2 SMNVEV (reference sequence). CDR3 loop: CASSSGTSGRATEQFF. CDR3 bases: TGTGCCAGCAGTTCAGGGACTAGCGGGAGGGCCACTGAGCAGTTCTTC.

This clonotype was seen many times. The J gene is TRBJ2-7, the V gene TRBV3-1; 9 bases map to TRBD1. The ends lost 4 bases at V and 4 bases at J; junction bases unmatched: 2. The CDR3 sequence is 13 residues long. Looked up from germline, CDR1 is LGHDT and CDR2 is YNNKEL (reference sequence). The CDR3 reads CASSRQGGYEQYF. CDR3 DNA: TGTGCCAGCAGCCGACAGGGGGGGTACGAGCAGTACTTC.

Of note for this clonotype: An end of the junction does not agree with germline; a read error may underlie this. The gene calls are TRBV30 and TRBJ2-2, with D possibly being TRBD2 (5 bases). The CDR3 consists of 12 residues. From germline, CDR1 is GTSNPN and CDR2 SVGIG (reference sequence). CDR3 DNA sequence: TGTGCCTGGAATGAGAACACCGGGAAGCTGTTTTTT. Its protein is CAWNENTGKLFF.

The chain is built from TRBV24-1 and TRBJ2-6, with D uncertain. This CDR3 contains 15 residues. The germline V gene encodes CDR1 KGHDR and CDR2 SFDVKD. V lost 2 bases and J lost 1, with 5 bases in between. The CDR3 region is CATSDSGSGANVLTF. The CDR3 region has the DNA TGTGCCACCAGTGATTCAGGTTCTGGGGCCAACGTCCTGACTTTC.

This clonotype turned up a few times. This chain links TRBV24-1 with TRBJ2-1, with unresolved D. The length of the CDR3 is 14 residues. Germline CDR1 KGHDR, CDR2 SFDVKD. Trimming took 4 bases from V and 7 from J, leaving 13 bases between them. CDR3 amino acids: CATSDPISWNEQFF. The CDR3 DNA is TGTGCCACCAGTGACCCAATTTCGTGGAATGAGCAGTTCTTC.

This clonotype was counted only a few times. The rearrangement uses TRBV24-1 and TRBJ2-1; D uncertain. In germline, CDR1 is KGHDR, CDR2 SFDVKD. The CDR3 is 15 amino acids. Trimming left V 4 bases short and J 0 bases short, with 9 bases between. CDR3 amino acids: CATSDHQDSYNEQFF. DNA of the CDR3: TGTGCCACCAGTGACCATCAAGACTCCTACAATGAGCAGTTCTTC.

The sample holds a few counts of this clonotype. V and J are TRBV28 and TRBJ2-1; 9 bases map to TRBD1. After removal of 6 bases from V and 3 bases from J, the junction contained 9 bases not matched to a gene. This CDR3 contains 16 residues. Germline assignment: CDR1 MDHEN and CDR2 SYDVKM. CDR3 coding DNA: TGTGCCAGCAGACCGATGGGGGGACAGGGCTACAATGAGCAGTTCTTC. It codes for CASRPMGGQGYNEQFF.

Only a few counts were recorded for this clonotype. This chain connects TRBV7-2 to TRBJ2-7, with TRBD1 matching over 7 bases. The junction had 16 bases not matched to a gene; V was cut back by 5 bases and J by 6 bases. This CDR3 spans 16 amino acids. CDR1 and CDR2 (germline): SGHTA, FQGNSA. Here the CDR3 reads CASSTYSGQKGVEQYF. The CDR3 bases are TGTGCCAGCAGCACCTATTCGGGACAGAAAGGGGTCGAGCAGTACTTC.

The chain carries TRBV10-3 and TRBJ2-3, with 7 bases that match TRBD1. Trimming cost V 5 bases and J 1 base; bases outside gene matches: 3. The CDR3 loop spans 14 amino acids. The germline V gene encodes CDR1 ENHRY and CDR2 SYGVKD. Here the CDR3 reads CAISRQGRTDTQYF. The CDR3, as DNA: TGTGCCATCAGTCGACAGGGACGCACAGATACGCAGTATTTT.

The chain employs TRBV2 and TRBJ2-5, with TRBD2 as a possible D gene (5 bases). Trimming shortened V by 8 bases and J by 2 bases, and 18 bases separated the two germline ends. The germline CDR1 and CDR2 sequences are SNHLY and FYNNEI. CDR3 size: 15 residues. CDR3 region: CASQQERGRQETQYF. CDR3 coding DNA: TGTGCCAGCCAGCAGGAGAGAGGGCGGCAAGAGACCCAGTACTTC.

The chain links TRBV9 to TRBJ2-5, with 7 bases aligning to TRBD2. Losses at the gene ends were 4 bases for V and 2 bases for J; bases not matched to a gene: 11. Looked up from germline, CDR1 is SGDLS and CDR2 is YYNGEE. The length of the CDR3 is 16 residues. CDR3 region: CASSRRGGELQETQYF. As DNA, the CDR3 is TGTGCCAGCAGCCGTAGGGGAGGGGAACTTCAAGAGACCCAGTACTTC.

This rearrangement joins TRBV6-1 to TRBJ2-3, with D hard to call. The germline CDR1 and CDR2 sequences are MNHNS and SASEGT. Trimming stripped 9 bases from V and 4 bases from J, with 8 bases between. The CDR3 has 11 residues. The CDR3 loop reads CASLWADTQYF. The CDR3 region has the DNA TGTGCCAGTTTGTGGGCAGATACGCAGTATTTT.

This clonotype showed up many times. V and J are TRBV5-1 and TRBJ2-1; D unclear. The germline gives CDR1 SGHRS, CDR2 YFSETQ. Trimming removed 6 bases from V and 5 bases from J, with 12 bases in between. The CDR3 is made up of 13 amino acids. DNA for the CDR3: TGCGCCAGCACCTTCGACACCCACAATGAGCAGTTCTTC. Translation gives CASTFDTHNEQFF.

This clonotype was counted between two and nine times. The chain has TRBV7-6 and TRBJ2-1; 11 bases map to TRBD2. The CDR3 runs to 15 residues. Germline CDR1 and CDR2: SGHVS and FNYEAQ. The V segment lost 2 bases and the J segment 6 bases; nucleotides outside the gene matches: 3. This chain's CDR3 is CASSLLAGGTNEQFF. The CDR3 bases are TGTGCCAGCAGCTTACTAGCGGGGGGCACCAATGAGCAGTTCTTC.

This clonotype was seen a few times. This chain's CDR3 is CASSAASGGLYEQYF. The CDR3 nucleotides read TGTGCCAGCAGCGCGGCTAGCGGGGGGCTTTACGAGCAGTACTTC. The chain uses TRBV7-2 and TRBJ2-7, with TRBD2 identical over 11 bases. The CDR3 has 15 residues. V shed 5 bases, J shed 4 bases, and the junction held 7 bases outside the gene matches. CDR1 SGHTA and CDR2 FQGNSA come from the germline V gene.

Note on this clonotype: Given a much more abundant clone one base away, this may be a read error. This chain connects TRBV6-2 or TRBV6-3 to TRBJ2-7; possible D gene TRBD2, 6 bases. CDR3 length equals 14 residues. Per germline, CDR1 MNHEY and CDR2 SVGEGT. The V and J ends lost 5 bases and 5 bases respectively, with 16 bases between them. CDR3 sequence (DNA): TGTGCCAGCAGTCCCCGCGGGGCGTCCAACGAGCAGTACTTC. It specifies CASSPRGASNEQYF.

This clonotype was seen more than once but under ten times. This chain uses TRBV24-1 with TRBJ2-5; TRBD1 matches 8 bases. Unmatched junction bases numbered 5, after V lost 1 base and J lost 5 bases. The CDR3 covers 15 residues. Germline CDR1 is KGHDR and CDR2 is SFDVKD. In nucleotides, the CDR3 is TGTGCCACCAGTGATTTTGCAGGGGGCAGGGAGACCCAGTACTTC. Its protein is CATSDFAGGRETQYF.

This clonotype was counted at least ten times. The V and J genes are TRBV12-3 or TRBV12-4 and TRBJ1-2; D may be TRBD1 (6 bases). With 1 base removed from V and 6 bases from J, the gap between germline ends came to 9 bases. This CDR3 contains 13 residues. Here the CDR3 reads CASSLGGDNGYTF. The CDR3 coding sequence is TGTGCCAGCAGTTTAGGGGGGGACAATGGCTACACCTTC.

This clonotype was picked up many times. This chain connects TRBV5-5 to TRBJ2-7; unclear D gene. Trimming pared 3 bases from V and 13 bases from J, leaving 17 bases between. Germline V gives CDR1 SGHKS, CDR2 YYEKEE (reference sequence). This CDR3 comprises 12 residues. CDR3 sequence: CASSSLRARIYF. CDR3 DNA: TGTGCCAGCAGCTCTCTCCGGGCCAGGATTTACTTC.

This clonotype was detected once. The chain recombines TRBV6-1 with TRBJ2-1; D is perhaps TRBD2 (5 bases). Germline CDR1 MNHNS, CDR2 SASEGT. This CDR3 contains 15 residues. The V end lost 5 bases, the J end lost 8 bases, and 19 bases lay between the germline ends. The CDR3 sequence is CASSKIPTSTDEQFF. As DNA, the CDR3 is TGTGCCAGCAGTAAAATCCCCACTAGTACCGATGAGCAGTTCTTC.

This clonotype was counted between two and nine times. CDR3 residues: CAISESKRRSDTQYF. The CDR3 region has the DNA TGTGCCATCAGTGAGTCTAAGCGGCGGAGCGACACGCAGTATTTT. The V gene is TRBV10-3, the J gene TRBJ2-3, with a possible D match to TRBD2 (5 bases). This CDR3 is 15 amino acids long. Trimming shortened V by 0 bases and J by 9 bases, and 16 bases separated the two germline ends. Germline V gene sequence: CDR1 ENHRY, CDR2 SYGVKD.

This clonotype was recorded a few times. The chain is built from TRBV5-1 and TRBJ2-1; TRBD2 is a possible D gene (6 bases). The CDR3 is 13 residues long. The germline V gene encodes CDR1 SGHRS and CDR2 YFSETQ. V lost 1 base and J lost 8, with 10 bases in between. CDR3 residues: CASSLMGDYEQFF. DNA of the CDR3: TGCGCCAGCAGCTTGATGGGGGACTATGAGCAGTTCTTC. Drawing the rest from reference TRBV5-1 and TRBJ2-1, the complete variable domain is KAGVTQTPRYLIKTRGQQVTLSCSPISGHRSVSWYQQTPGQGLQFLFEYFSETQRNKGNFPGRFSGRQFSNSRSEMNVSTLELGDSALYLCASSLMGDYEQFFGPGTRLTVL.

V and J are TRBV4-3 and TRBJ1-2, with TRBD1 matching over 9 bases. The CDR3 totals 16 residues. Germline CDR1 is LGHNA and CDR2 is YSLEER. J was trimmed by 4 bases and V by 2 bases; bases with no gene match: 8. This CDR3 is CASSQFWTGDSYGYTF. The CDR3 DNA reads TGCGCCAGCAGCCAATTCTGGACAGGGGATAGCTATGGCTACACCTTC.

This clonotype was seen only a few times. The CDR3 reads CASRRTGEDQPQHF. Written as DNA, the CDR3 is TGTGCCAGCCGAAGGACAGGGGAGGATCAGCCCCAGCATTTT. The rearrangement joins TRBV6-1 to TRBJ1-5; TRBD1 matches 9 bases. After removal of 8 bases from V and 5 bases from J, the junction contained 7 bases not matched to a gene. The germline gives CDR1 MNHNS, CDR2 SASEGT. The CDR3 loop spans 14 amino acids.

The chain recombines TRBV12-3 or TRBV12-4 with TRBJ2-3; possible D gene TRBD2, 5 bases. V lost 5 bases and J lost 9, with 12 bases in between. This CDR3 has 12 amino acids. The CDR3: CASSAGLATQYF. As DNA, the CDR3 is TGTGCCAGCAGTGCCGGACTGGCGACGCAGTATTTT.